The 25 T cell receptor beta chains in this list originate from one sample, sequenced in a study of Graves' ophthalmopathy and Graves' hyperthyroidism. For repertoire sequencing, the TCR beta CDR3 regions were amplified from RNA transcripts. Second-round multiplex PCR came after a first-round RT-PCR that employed HTBI primers. Using its own MiXCR run on the multiplex PCR reads, TCRdb lists one record per CDR3 protein. The sample includes hundreds of thousands of distinct CDR3 sequences, around 40% of them seen just once. Sequencing was done on a sample of peripheral blood. The source of these receptors is an adult man with Graves' ophthalmopathy.

The table lists this clonotype with a few counts. This chain uses TRBV20-1 with TRBJ2-5; 9 nucleotides align to TRBD2. The CDR3 consists of 13 residues. Germline CDR1 is DFQATT and CDR2 is SNEGSKA (reference sequence). The V segment lost 8 bases and the J segment 5 bases; nucleotides outside the gene matches: 9. CDR3 in DNA: TGCAGTAACGCGGGGGGGCATCGGGAGACCCAGTACTTC. This translates into CSNAGGHRETQYF.

This clonotype has ten or more counts. The gene calls are TRBV9 and TRBJ1-2; D gene uncertain. The CDR3 is 14 amino acids. Germline V gene data show CDR1 as SGDLS and CDR2 as YYNGEE. V lost 0 bases, J lost 2 bases, and 8 bases lay in between. The CDR3 loop reads CASSVANGNYGYTF. CDR3 in DNA: TGTGCCAGCAGCGTAGCTAACGGAAACTATGGCTACACCTTC.

The chain employs TRBV29-1 and TRBJ2-7, with 7 bases lining up with TRBD2. Per germline, CDR1 SQVTM and CDR2 ANQGSEA. This CDR3 contains 13 residues. V was clipped by 7 bases and J by 5 bases; unmatched bases: 11. The CDR3 sequence is CSASGGSSDEQYF. The CDR3 DNA is TGCAGCGCCTCTGGCGGGAGTAGCGACGAGCAGTACTTC.

V and J are TRBV4-3 and TRBJ1-4; 8 bases align to TRBD1. Per germline, CDR1 LGHNA and CDR2 YSLEER. V lost 5 bases and J lost 8; bases outside the gene matches: 7. The CDR3 runs to 14 residues. The CDR3 protein is CASSLDTGGEKLFF. The CDR3 DNA reads TGCGCCAGCAGCTTGGATACAGGGGGGGAAAAACTGTTTTTT.

This clonotype has just one count. The V gene is TRBV25-1, the J gene TRBJ1-2, with TRBD1 matching 8 bases. The germline V gene encodes CDR1 MGHDK and CDR2 SYGVNS. The CDR3 has 12 residues. The CDR3 bases are TGTACCCGGACAGGGCGGGAGTATGGCTACACCTTC. It is translated as CTRTGREYGYTF.

This chain joins TRBV9 and TRBJ1-1; TRBD1 is a possible D gene (5 bases). Germline V gene lookup returns CDR1 SGDLS and CDR2 YYNGEE. Trimming pared 0 bases from V and 5 bases from J, leaving 11 bases between. This CDR3 has 14 amino acids. The chain's CDR3 is CASSVVGRGTEAFF. CDR3 sequence (DNA): TGTGCCAGCAGCGTAGTTGGGAGGGGAACTGAAGCTTTCTTT. Drawing the rest from reference TRBV9 and TRBJ1-1, the complete variable domain is DSGVTQTPKHLITATGQRVTLRCSPRSGDLSVYWYQQSLDQGLQFLIQYYNGEERAKGNILERFSAQQFPDLHSELNLSSLELGDSALYFCASSVVGRGTEAFFGQGTRLTVV.

V is TRBV6-1 and J is TRBJ1-1, with D perhaps TRBD1 (5 bases). V shed 6 bases and J shed 0 bases, with 11 bases lying between them. Germline V CDR1 and CDR2: MNHNS, SASEGT. The CDR3 consists of 14 residues. Written as DNA, the CDR3 is TGTGCCAGCAGGGGGGATCTGATGAACACTGAAGCTTTCTTT. Encoded protein: CASRGDLMNTEAFF.

This clonotype occurred once. This chain connects TRBV25-1 to TRBJ2-6; D may be TRBD2 (5 bases). CDR1 and CDR2 from the germline V gene are MGHDK and SYGVNS. There are 14 residues in the CDR3. Trimming shortened V by 1 base and J by 6 bases, and 7 bases separated the two germline ends. The CDR3: CASSELTKANVLTF. The CDR3 DNA reads as TGTGCCAGCAGTGAATTGACTAAGGCCAACGTCCTGACTTTC. The whole variable domain, remainder taken from reference TRBV25-1 and TRBJ2-6, is EADIYQTPRYLVIGTGKKITLECSQTMGHDKMYWYQQDPGMELHLIHYSYGVNSTEKGDLSSESTVSRIRTEHFPLTLESARPSHTSQYLCASSELTKANVLTFGAGSRLTVL.

This chain joins TRBV11-2 and TRBJ2-7; 8 bases are shared with TRBD2. Trimming at V came to 1 base and at J to 10 bases, leaving 9 bases not matched to a gene. The CDR3 is 14 amino acids. The germline gives CDR1 SGHAT, CDR2 FQNNGV. The CDR3 DNA reads as TGTGCCAGCAGCTTAGTCGGGGGGGCGAGGGAACAGTACTTC. Amino acids: CASSLVGGAREQYF.

This chain connects TRBV7-3 to TRBJ2-2; D may be TRBD1 (5 bases). There are 15 residues in the CDR3. Trimming cost V 6 bases and J 0 bases, with 11 bases left between them. In germline, CDR1 is SGHTA, CDR2 FQGTGA. DNA of the CDR3: TGTGCCAGCAGTTTCAGGGCTACGAACACCGGGGAGCTGTTTTTT. Translating gives CASSFRATNTGELFF.

V and J are TRBV7-9 and TRBJ1-1; 7 nucleotides line up with TRBD1. After removal of 6 bases from V and 4 bases from J, the junction contained 8 bases not matched to a gene. CDR3 size: 14 residues. Germline V CDR1 and CDR2: SEHNR, FQNEAQ (reference sequence). The CDR3 spells CASSSQGRATEAFF. CDR3 coding DNA: TGTGCCAGCAGTTCACAGGGGAGGGCCACTGAAGCTTTCTTT.

This clonotype has more than one count but fewer than ten. The genes are TRBV6-5 and TRBJ1-6, with D unresolved. This CDR3 comprises 13 residues. The germline gives CDR1 MNHEY, CDR2 SVGAGI. The ends were cut back, 2 bases at V and 15 bases at J, with 14 bases in the middle. CDR3: CASSYGILGFLHF. The CDR3 DNA is TGTGCCAGCAGTTACGGTATTCTGGGCTTCCTCCACTTT.

CDR3 sequence reads: CASSLEGRYEQYF. The DNA of the CDR3 is TGTGCCAGCAGCTTGGAAGGCCGGTACGAGCAGTACTTC. This chain connects TRBV5-8 to TRBJ2-7; D remains ambiguous. This CDR3 has 13 amino acids. Looked up from germline, CDR1 is SGHTS and CDR2 is YDEGEE. V lost 0 bases to trimming and J lost 4 bases, with 8 bases between them.

Notes on this clonotype: It may be a read error: a sequence one base away is much more abundant. The rearrangement uses TRBV19 and TRBJ1-5, with 10 positions matching TRBD1. The DNA matches TRBJ2-3 better at its end, which makes the J call doubtful. CDR3 length equals 15 residues. Germline V gene sequence: CDR1 LNHDA, CDR2 SQIVND (reference sequence). In nucleotides, the CDR3 is TGTGCCAGTAGAGATGGACAGGGGGTCGGACAGCCCCAGTATTTT. It yields the protein CASRDGQGVGQPQYF.

This chain uses TRBV9 with TRBJ1-2; weak D call: TRBD1 (5 bases). The germline CDR1 and CDR2 sequences are SGDLS and YYNGEE. The length of the CDR3 is 13 residues. V shed 4 bases and J shed 4 bases, with 11 bases lying between them. The CDR3 nucleotides read TGTGCCAGCAGCCCCTGGACACCCTATGGCTACACCTTC. This codes for CASSPWTPYGYTF.

This clonotype has ten or more counts. V and J are TRBV5-8 and TRBJ2-5; D is unclear. CDR1 and CDR2 (germline): SGHTS, YDEGEE. This CDR3 spans 14 amino acids. The V end was cut by 0 bases, the J end by 6 bases, with 12 bases between. The CDR3 DNA follows: TGTGCCAGCAGCTTGGAGGAGTGGGGAAAGACCCAGTACTTC. The encoded protein is CASSLEEWGKTQYF.

The V call is TRBV2, the J call TRBJ2-7, with 13 bases that match TRBD2. This CDR3 spans 15 amino acids. The trim removed 8 bases at V and 5 bases at J, leaving 9 bases unmatched. Looked up from germline, CDR1 is SNHLY and CDR2 is FYNNEI. The CDR3 here is CASGFGGLAGDEQYF. Here the CDR3 DNA reads TGTGCCAGCGGTTTCGGCGGACTAGCGGGAGACGAGCAGTACTTC. Supplemented by reference TRBV2 and TRBJ2-7, the full variable domain reads EPEVTQTPSHQVTQMGQEVILRCVPISNHLYFYWYRQILGQKVEFLVSFYNNEISEKSEIFDDQFSVERPDGSNFTLKIRSTKLEDSAMYFCASGFGGLAGDEQYFGPGTRLTVT.

Only one count was recorded for this clonotype. This chain uses TRBV6-2 or TRBV6-3 with TRBJ2-7; D may match TRBD1 or TRBD2 (5 bases each). This CDR3 contains 16 residues. Germline V gene data show CDR1 as MNHEY and CDR2 as SVGEGT. Between the trimmed V and J ends, which lost 1 base and 2 bases, there was a span of 15 bases. This chain's CDR3 is CASSYLASGTTYEQYF. CDR3 nucleotides: TGTGCCAGCAGTTACTTAGCATCGGGGACCACCTACGAGCAGTACTTC.

The chain couples TRBV19 to TRBJ1-1; D perhaps matches TRBD1 (5 bases). The V end lost 10 bases, the J end lost 5 bases, and 20 bases lay between the germline ends. This CDR3 is built from 14 residues. Germline V gene lookup returns CDR1 LNHDA and CDR2 SQIVND (reference sequence). CDR3 sequence: CATPGGGALTEAFF. The CDR3, as DNA: TGTGCCACCCCCGGGGGAGGGGCGCTGACTGAAGCTTTCTTT.

This chain links TRBV29-1 with TRBJ1-4; D is undetermined. The J call may be mistaken, given a closer DNA end match to TRBJ2-2. Germline V gene lookup returns CDR1 SQVTM and CDR2 ANQGSEA. The CDR3 is 13 amino acids. CDR3 amino acids: CSVLSDTVGELFF. In DNA form, the CDR3 reads TGCAGCGTCCTCAGTGATACAGTCGGGGAGCTGTTTTTT.

This clonotype was detected many times. V is TRBV29-1 and J is TRBJ1-1; D remains ambiguous. Deletions cut 0 bases from V and 1 base from J, with 6 bases between. The CDR3 consists of 13 residues. Germline V lookup: CDR1 SQVTM, CDR2 ANQGSEA. This CDR3 reads CSVEEGSNTEAFF. Here the CDR3 DNA reads TGCAGCGTTGAAGAGGGATCGAACACTGAAGCTTTCTTT.

The V gene is TRBV5-6, the J gene TRBJ1-2; TRBD1 is a possible D gene (5 bases). Germline lookup yields CDR1 SGHDT and CDR2 YYEEEE. This CDR3 contains 12 residues. The germline V and J ends were trimmed by 2 bases and 8 bases, with 10 bases remaining between them. The CDR3 here is CASSFRGEGYTF. The DNA of the CDR3 is TGTGCCAGCAGCTTCCGGGGGGAGGGCTACACCTTC.

Ten or more counts support this clonotype. The chain couples TRBV7-9 to TRBJ2-5, with 7 bases matching TRBD2. The V segment lost 4 bases and the J segment 9 bases; nucleotides outside the gene matches: 14. The CDR3 is made up of 15 amino acids. CDR1 and CDR2 from the germline V gene are SEHNR and FQNEAQ (reference sequence). In DNA, the CDR3 is TGTGCCAGCAGCTCCCCGTTTATAGCTGCGGGGGCCCAGTACTTC. It specifies CASSSPFIAAGAQYF.

Concerning this clonotype itself: A much larger clonotype is one base distant, so this may be a read error. The conserved phenylalanine or tryptophan is not found at the CDR3 terminus, so this likely reflects a read error. The chain carries TRBV7-9 and TRBJ1-1, with D unresolved. The V gene's germline CDR1 is SEHNR and CDR2 FQNEAQ (reference sequence). This CDR3 has 14 residues. CDR3 in DNA: TGCGCCAGCAGCTTGTCGGCAGGGAACACTGAAGCTTTCCTT. It specifies CASSLSAGNTEAFL.

This chain connects TRBV10-3 to TRBJ1-1, with D maybe TRBD1 (5 bases). Trimming removed 5 bases from V and 5 bases from J, with 12 bases in between. The CDR3 loop spans 13 amino acids. Germline V gene lookup returns CDR1 ENHRY and CDR2 SYGVKD. The CDR3 DNA follows: TGTGCCATCAGTACAGGTCCGGGGACTGAAGCTTTCTTT. Protein sequence: CAISTGPGTEAFF.